Below, 27 T cell receptor beta chains from the same sample are listed, as sequenced in a study of shared clonotypes between healthy human individuals. Naive-designated CD8 cells lacked CD45RO, were positively enriched for CCR7, and omitted terminally differentiated effector memory CD45RA+ cells. Some clones are missing from TCRdb's copy, which holds only in-frame ones; the method was immunoSEQ multiplex PCR. Of about 820,000 clones listed, almost 95% are singletons. The source material was naive CD8+ T cells sorted from blood. All receptors come from a young man in good health.

This rearrangement joins TRBV7-9 to TRBJ2-1, with unresolved D. The CDR3 runs 12 residues. Germline V gene data show CDR1 as SEHNR and CDR2 as FQNEAQ (reference sequence). Trimming removed 5 bases from V and 10 bases from J, with 12 bases in between. CDR3 in DNA: TGTGCCAGCAGCGAACAGAGGCGAGAGCAGTTCTTC. Its protein product is CASSEQRREQFF.

This clone was found once. The chain couples TRBV29-1 to TRBJ2-5, with TRBD2 matching 10 bases. CDR1 and CDR2 (germline): SQVTM, ANQGSEA. The CDR3 is 14 amino acids. The V gene end was trimmed by 1 base and the J gene end by 5 bases; junction bases not matched to a gene: 4. For the CDR3, the DNA is TGCAGCGTTGAAGTAGCGGGAGGCCTGGAGACCCAGTACTTC. It specifies CSVEVAGGLETQYF.

The genes are TRBV6-5 and TRBJ2-1, with D perhaps matching TRBD2 (6 bases). Trimming pared 2 bases from V and 4 bases from J, leaving 12 bases between. Germline V gives CDR1 MNHEY, CDR2 SVGAGI. The CDR3 length is 15 residues. The CDR3 bases are TGTGCCAGCAGTTACCTGGGAGGAGTTTACAATGAGCAGTTCTTC. It is translated as CASSYLGGVYNEQFF.

The CDR3 nucleotides read TGCGCCAGCAGCCAAGAACCTAGCGGGGTACAAGAGACCCAGTACTTC. It specifies CASSQEPSGVQETQYF. This sequence joins TRBV4-3 and TRBJ2-5; 9 bases fit TRBD2. Germline lookup yields CDR1 LGHNA and CDR2 YSLEER. The CDR3 extends over 16 amino acids. The V and J ends lost 0 bases and 2 bases, in that order; junction bases with no gene match: 4.

J is TRBJ2-1 and V is TRBV27; D perhaps matches TRBD1 (6 bases). V lost 10 bases to trimming and J lost 7 bases, with 8 bases between them. CDR1 MNHEY and CDR2 SMNVEV come from the germline V gene (reference sequence). The CDR3 is 10 amino acids. This CDR3 is CATDRNEQFF. The CDR3 DNA sequence: TGTGCCACCGACAGGAATGAGCAGTTCTTC.

The chain has TRBV15 and TRBJ2-2; D not resolved. The CDR3 consists of 14 residues. Germline assignment: CDR1 LNHNV and CDR2 YYDKDF (reference sequence). Trimming cost V 3 bases and J 5 bases, with 10 bases left between them. CDR3 DNA sequence: TGTGCCACCAGCAGGCCAGGAACAACCGGGGAGCTGTTTTTT. Its translation is CATSRPGTTGELFF. The variable domain in full, completed from reference TRBV15 and TRBJ2-2, reads DAMVIQNPRYQVTQFGKPVTLSCSQTLNHNVMYWYQQKSSQAPKLLFHYYDKDFNNEADTPDNFQSRRPNTSFCFLDIRSPGLGDTAMYLCATSRPGTTGELFFGEGSRLTVL.

The chain couples TRBV29-1 to TRBJ2-2; 13 bases fit TRBD2. The CDR3 spans 14 residues. Per the germline V gene, CDR1 is SQVTM and CDR2 is ANQGSEA. Unmatched junction bases numbered 6, after V lost 7 bases and J lost 7 bases. The CDR3: CSALGLAGFGELFF. CDR3 DNA: TGCAGCGCTTTGGGACTAGCGGGGTTCGGGGAGCTGTTTTTT.

On this clone itself: Other nucleotide sequences in the sample specify the same CDR3. The CDR3 bases are TGTGCCAGCAGAGGGACGGTCTCCTACAATGAGCAGTTCTTC. This translates into CASRGTVSYNEQFF. The V gene is TRBV28, the J gene TRBJ2-1; D might be TRBD1 or TRBD2, each matching 5 bases. The CDR3 runs to 14 residues. Germline values: CDR1 MDHEN, CDR2 SYDVKM. V dropped 6 bases and J dropped 0 bases, with 9 bases sitting between them.

Turning to this clone: A read error is possible here, since a much larger clone lies one base away. The V gene is TRBV7-8, the J gene TRBJ2-7; 9 bases are shared with TRBD1. Germline V gene sequence: CDR1 SGHVS, CDR2 FQNEAQ. J lost 2 bases, V lost 6 bases, and 5 bases had no gene match. The CDR3 has 14 amino acids. The CDR3 DNA is TGTGCCAGCAGGACTGGGACAGGGCCCTACGAGCAGTACTTC. As protein: CASRTGTGPYEQYF.

As regards this clone: A single base separates this from a much larger clone, so it may be a read error. This chain joins TRBV7-9 and TRBJ1-3, with D possibly matching TRBD1 (6 bases). CDR3 length equals 14 residues. Per the germline V gene, CDR1 is SEHNR and CDR2 is FQNEAQ (reference sequence). Trimming took off 4 bases at V and 2 bases at J, with 9 bases between the two ends. The CDR3 loop reads CASSSTGTGNTIYF. DNA of the CDR3: TGTGCCAGCAGCTCCACAGGGACTGGAAACACCATATATTTT.

CDR3 region: CASSGSGSDWKIQYF. Here the CDR3 DNA reads TGTGCCAGCAGCGGCTCGGGATCCGATTGGAAGATTCAGTACTTC. This chain links TRBV7-2 with TRBJ2-4; tentative D call: TRBD2 (5 bases). Germline-derived CDR1 and CDR2 are SGHTA and FQGNSA. The CDR3 covers 15 residues. The ends were cut back, 5 bases at V and 10 bases at J, with 21 bases in the middle.

The chain joins TRBV7-9 to TRBJ2-2; D might be TRBD1 or TRBD2, each matching 5 bases. CDR1 is SEHNR and CDR2 is FQNEAQ in the germline V gene (reference sequence). Trimming cost V 5 bases and J 1 base, with 14 bases left between them. The CDR3 totals 16 residues. The CDR3 loop is CASSPSGTGNTGELFF. The CDR3 nucleotides are TGTGCCAGCAGCCCATCCGGGACGGGGAACACCGGGGAGCTGTTTTTT.

The chain has TRBV7-3 and TRBJ2-7; 9 bases align to TRBD2. The CDR3 consists of 15 residues. J lost 4 bases, V lost 5 bases, and 9 bases had no gene match. Germline V CDR1 and CDR2: SGHTA, FQGTGA. DNA for the CDR3: TGTGCCAGCAGCCCTTTCCCCGGACTAGCGTACGAGCAGTACTTC. This gives the protein CASSPFPGLAYEQYF.

The chain is built from TRBV6-5 and TRBJ1-2, with a possible D match to TRBD1 (6 bases). The CDR3 is 15 residues long. The germline V and J ends were trimmed by 0 bases and 6 bases, with 14 bases remaining between them. Germline lookup yields CDR1 MNHEY and CDR2 SVGAGI. The CDR3 loop is CASSYSGALANGYTF. The CDR3 DNA sequence: TGTGCCAGCAGTTACTCGGGGGCCTTAGCGAATGGCTACACCTTC.

The CDR3, as DNA: TGTGCCAGCAGTTTAGTGATGCGCGGGACTCACTACAATGAGCAGTTCTTC. Translating it yields CASSLVMRGTHYNEQFF. The chain recombines TRBV27 with TRBJ2-1; tentatively, D is TRBD2 (6 bases). Germline CDR1 MNHEY, CDR2 SMNVEV (reference sequence). This CDR3 region has 17 residues. The germline V and J ends were trimmed by 2 bases and 3 bases, with 17 bases remaining between them.

In the case of this clone: This may be a read error: a much more frequent sequence differs by one nucleotide. The chain joins TRBV11-2 to TRBJ2-7, with D uncertain. CDR3 length: 12 residues. Germline V gives CDR1 SGHAT, CDR2 FQNNGV. Trimming removed 1 base at V and 3 bases at J, with 4 bases between. The CDR3, as DNA: TGTGCCAGCAGCTTAGGGTACTACGAGCAGTACTTC. Protein product: CASSLGYYEQYF.

The chain links TRBV10-2 to TRBJ2-2, with D tentatively TRBD1 (6 bases). V dropped 8 bases and J dropped 7 bases, with 8 bases sitting between them. In germline, CDR1 is WSHSY, CDR2 SAAADI. The CDR3 loop spans 11 amino acids. The CDR3 loop reads CASSRGGELFF. The CDR3 bases are TGCGCCAGCTCCAGGGGCGGGGAGCTGTTTTTT.

The genes are TRBV5-4 and TRBJ1-2; the match to TRBD1 covers 9 bases. The CDR3 has 15 amino acids. Germline V gene sequence: CDR1 SGHNT, CDR2 YYREEE (reference sequence). J lost 5 bases, V lost 3 bases, and 8 bases had no gene match. CDR3 coding DNA: TGTGCCAGCAGCTCCCCCGACAGGGGGACTTATGGCTACACCTTC. The encoded protein is CASSSPDRGTYGYTF.

Written as DNA, the CDR3 is TGTGCCAGCACCCCCGGGTTAGCAGGTAGCACAGATACGCAGTATTTT. This encodes CASTPGLAGSTDTQYF. The chain employs TRBV27 and TRBJ2-3; D uncertain. Trimming left V 7 bases short and J 0 bases short, with 17 bases between. The CDR3 is made up of 16 amino acids. CDR1 is MNHEY and CDR2 is SMNVEV in the germline V gene (reference sequence).

The chain uses TRBV10-1 and TRBJ2-1; D possibly corresponds to TRBD1 (6 bases). The CDR3 has 15 residues. The germline V gene encodes CDR1 WNHNN and CDR2 SYGVQD (reference sequence). Between the trimmed V and J ends, which lost 4 bases and 0 bases, there was a span of 10 bases. The CDR3 loop reads CASSVQGSSYNEQFF. The CDR3 bases are TGCGCCAGCAGTGTACAGGGAAGCTCCTACAATGAGCAGTTCTTC.

J is TRBJ2-1 and V is TRBV7-6; 7 positions match TRBD2. Trimming at V came to 3 bases and at J to 7 bases, leaving 9 bases not matched to a gene. Germline-derived CDR1 and CDR2 are SGHVS and FNYEAQ. The CDR3 sequence is 15 residues long. The CDR3: CASSFRSGVGNEQFF. CDR3 sequence (DNA): TGTGCCAGCAGCTTTCGAAGCGGGGTAGGGAATGAGCAGTTCTTC.

The genes are TRBV27 and TRBJ2-1, with 9 bases lining up with TRBD2. The CDR3 consists of 16 residues. The germline CDR1 and CDR2 sequences are MNHEY and SMNVEV (reference sequence). J was trimmed by 5 bases and V by 1 base; bases with no gene match: 6. The CDR3 region has the DNA TGTGCCAGCAGTTTATGGGGTAGCGGGAGAGACAATGAGCAGTTCTTC. It is translated as CASSLWGSGRDNEQFF.

This clone was seen a single time. The chain carries TRBV27 and TRBJ2-3, with D uncertain. Trimming stripped 4 bases from V and 0 bases from J, with 14 bases between. The V gene's germline CDR1 is MNHEY and CDR2 SMNVEV (reference sequence). This CDR3 comprises 16 residues. CDR3 DNA sequence: TGTGCCAGCAGTTCTCGCGACACGCTAAGCACAGATACGCAGTATTTT. Its protein is CASSSRDTLSTDTQYF.

This clone was found once. The chain couples TRBV28 to TRBJ2-7, with unresolved D. Germline CDR1 MDHEN, CDR2 SYDVKM. The CDR3 totals 14 residues. Trimming left V 2 bases short and J 5 bases short, with 13 bases between. CDR3 region: CASSLDVGSDEQYF. CDR3 bases: TGTGCCAGCAGTTTAGACGTGGGTTCCGACGAGCAGTACTTC.

V is TRBV18 and J is TRBJ2-7; TRBD2 is a possible D gene (5 bases). The CDR3 has 13 amino acids. The germline CDR1 and CDR2 sequences are KGHSH and LQKENI. Trimming took off 3 bases at V and 4 bases at J, with 10 bases between the two ends. CDR3 sequence reads: CASSPSDWYEQYF. CDR3 DNA sequence: TGTGCCAGCTCACCCTCGGACTGGTACGAGCAGTACTTC. Supplemented by reference TRBV18 and TRBJ2-7, the full variable domain reads NAGVMQNPRHLVRRRGQEARLRCSPMKGHSHVYWYRQLPEEGLKFMVYLQKENIIDESGMPKERFSAEFPKEGPSILRIQQVVRGDSAAYFCASSPSDWYEQYFGPGTRLTVT.

This chain links TRBV11-2 with TRBJ2-2, with 7 bases identical to TRBD1. CDR3 length: 15 amino acids. After removal of 1 base from V and 6 bases from J, the junction contained 5 bases not matched to a gene. CDR1 and CDR2 (germline): SGHAT, FQNNGV. The CDR3 protein is CASSLGQGWPGELFF. In DNA form, the CDR3 reads TGTGCCAGCAGCTTAGGACAGGGCTGGCCCGGGGAGCTGTTTTTT.

The chain joins TRBV28 to TRBJ1-5, with a weak D call TRBD1 (5 bases). The CDR3 is made up of 12 amino acids. V was pared by 6 bases and J by 4 bases, with 7 bases between. The V gene's germline CDR1 is MDHEN and CDR2 SYDVKM. CDR3 amino acids: CASSGGNQPQHF. The CDR3 nucleotides read TGTGCCAGCAGCGGGGGGAATCAGCCCCAGCATTTT.